This TCR beta chain was identified during a study of blood T cell repertoires in COVID-19. The wider study: Samples came from the United States, Italy and Spain, spanning acute and convalescent COVID-19. In each case, the material was cDNA or gDNA derived from T cells, B-cell-depleted T cells, or PBMCs.

Sequenced by immunoSEQ multiplex PCR; TCRdb stores in-frame clones only, minus some. The profile shows 150,000 or so clones, about 70% of them singletons. Trimming at V came to 2 bases and at J to 5 bases, leaving 11 bases not matched to a gene. Per germline, CDR1 LGHDT and CDR2 YNNKEL (reference sequence). CDR3 length equals 16 residues. The sample was peripheral blood. This TCR was sampled from a woman aged 70 to 79 with acute or convalescent COVID-19. This sequence joins TRBV3-1 (or the pseudogene TRBV3-2) and TRBJ2-5, with TRBD2 identical over 7 bases. CDR3 nucleotide sequence: TGTGCCAGCAGCCAACCTCTAGCGGTAGTCCGGGAGACCCAGTACTTC. Its protein product is CASSQPLAVVRETQYF.